This T cell receptor (beta chain) was captured in a study of cytomegalovirus exposure and HLA in healthy donors. Study overall: The 95 to 150 validation repertoires used a platform that matched the one used for the roughly 650 first-cohort repertoires, as a later analysis reported. Overall study results and limits: That first-cohort TCR clusters tended to co-occur in the 130 or so validation repertoires was found in a later analysis. Among TCR beta chains, those listed as cytomegalovirus-associated numbered approximately 150.

This table comes from immunoSEQ multiplex PCR, and its TCRdb copy is limited to in-frame clones, with some not included. The profile shows 95,000 to 120,000 clones, over 75% of them singletons. Worth noting for this clone: The antigen is undetermined.

The CDR3 runs 17 residues. Germline CDR1 is SNHLY and CDR2 is FYNNEI. Unmatched junction bases numbered 13, after V lost 10 bases and J lost 2 bases. Separate from the roughly 630-subject first cohort was the roughly 130-subject validation cohort, to which the donors belonged. Sequencing used PBMCs. The chain recombines TRBV2 with TRBJ2-5, with TRBD2 identical over 13 bases. This sequence originates from a woman in her late teens or twenties in good health and CMV-seronegative. The DNA of the CDR3 is TGTGCCACCCACCCTACTAGCGGGGGGGTCGATCAAGAGACCCAGTACTTC. Translating it yields CATHPTSGGVDQETQYF.